What follows describes a single T cell receptor (beta chain). Its antigen remains unidentified. This sample was taken from a study of beta chain features in type 1 diabetes. General observations from the study: Individuals with type 1 diabetes displayed fewer insertions and more deletions at VDJ junctions. Researchers report that Type 1 diabetes patients had moderately but significantly shorter TCRB CDR3s across all four CD4+ subsets. The analysis here could not establish whether HLA type shapes TCRB rearrangement.

Reverse transcribing all isolated RNA meant expressed TCRB transcripts were sequenced. The repertoire was sequenced with immunoSEQ multiplex PCR; TCRdb's copy has only in-frame clones and lacks some. The sample includes about 24,000 clones, over 60% of them seen just once. V was clipped by 3 bases and J by 6 bases, with 14 bases between them. Germline CDR1 SQVTM, CDR2 ANQGSEA. The CDR3 totals 13 residues. Input material: Tregs from blood. The rearrangement uses TRBV29-1 and TRBJ1-1; TRBD1 is a possible D gene (6 bases). This TCR was sampled from a woman aged 40-49 years in good health. The CDR3 is CSVEKVGGSEAFF. CDR3 in DNA: TGCAGCGTTGAGAAAGTTGGGGGCTCTGAAGCTTTCTTT.